The clone carrying this TCR beta chain was counted ten times or more. Antigen specificity is unknown. V lost 4 bases, J lost 3 bases, and 12 bases stayed unmatched. This CDR3 is built from 17 residues. Adaptor-ligated barcode primers were used to amplify TRBV12-4/TRBJ1-2 clonotypes. TCRdb ran MiXCR on the multiplex PCR reads and lists one entry per CDR3 protein. The repertoire holds 1,200 to 1,500 distinct CDR3 sequences, roughly 16% seen once, with approximately 55% in the top ten. CD25-based Treg depletion was applied to purified naive CD4+ T cells. Study-level results: Tumor Tregs overlapped most with tumor, then blood, naive CD4+ cells.

This TCR was sampled from a female donor with breast cancer. The sequencing sample was made of naive CD4+ T cells sorted from blood. Subset described: naive CD4+ T cells, CD4+CD45RA+CD25-. The V call is TRBV12-3 or TRBV12-4, the J call TRBJ1-2; 9 positions agree with TRBD1. The CDR3 bases are TGTGCCAGCAGTTCCCAAACGCCGGGACAGGGTTACTATGGCTACACCTTC. Translation: CASSSQTPGQGYYGYTF.